A selection of T cell receptor beta chains follows, all from one sample in a study of T cell repertoires in cytomegalovirus infection. Each CDR3 protein is one row after TCRdb ran MiXCR on the reads. The sample lists some 940,000 distinct CDR3 sequences, around 32% seen once, with around 15% in the top ten. The antigens of these receptors remain unknown. The sample in question was cultured CD8+ T cells from PBMCs, obtained from culture after CMV antigen stimulation. The origin of the receptors is a human donor in good health (CMV status not recorded). Some clones in this sample may be carry-over from other donors' samples. Both conserved end residues are part of each CDR3. The order of the fields is CDR3 protein, CDR3 DNA, clone size, D gene, J gene, V gene. The D gene is left open where the match is weak. Some rows mark clone size as missing; the rest say once, few, many or name a class of expanded clone.

CASSPPVNTEAFF TGTGCCAGCAGCCCCCCAGTGAACACTGAAGCTTTCTTT many - TRBJ1-1 TRBV7-8
CASSWGNGELFF TGTGCCAGCAGCTGGGGGAACGGGGAGCTGTTTTTT few - TRBJ2-2 TRBV11-2
CASSVGGTGDPYEQYF TGTGCCAGCAGCGTAGGCGGGACAGGAGATCCCTACGAGCAGTACTTC - TRBD1 TRBJ2-7 TRBV9
CASSLFSGGGNEQFF TGTGCCAGCAGCTTGTTTAGCGGGGGGGGCAATGAGCAGTTCTTC - TRBD2 TRBJ2-1 TRBV5-5
CASSLTLDARYEQYF TGTGCCAGCAGTTTGACGCTGGACGCCAGATACGAGCAGTACTTC few - TRBJ2-7 TRBV28
CASSRTSGDFRSSTDTQYF TGTGCCAGCAGTAGGACTAGCGGGGACTTTCGATCTAGCACAGATACGCAGTATTTT once TRBD2 TRBJ2-3 TRBV27
CASSYLSRTINMNTEAFF TGTGCCAGCAGTTACTTATCCAGGACAATTAACATGAACACTGAAGCTTTCTTT few - TRBJ1-1 TRBV6-2/TRBV6-3
CASSLPGGSEKLFF TGTGCCAGCAGCTTACCCGGTGGGAGTGAAAAACTGTTTTTT - - TRBJ1-4 TRBV5-4
CASSQVSRGGGEQFF TGTGCCAGCAGCCAAGTTTCTCGGGGGGGCGGCGAGCAGTTCTTC - TRBD2 TRBJ2-1 TRBV14
CASSFLTSTQETQYF TGTGCCAGCAGTTTCTTGACTAGCACCCAAGAGACCCAGTACTTC - TRBD2 TRBJ2-5 TRBV27
CASSLLRDRASLEQFF TGTGCCAGCAGTTTACTCCGGGACAGGGCCTCTTTAGAGCAGTTCTTC - TRBD1 TRBJ2-1 TRBV28
CSALKDLSGANVLTF TGCAGTGCCCTAAAAGACCTCTCTGGGGCCAACGTCCTGACTTTC once - TRBJ2-6 TRBV20-1
CASSLSAGGYTEAFF TGTGCCAGCAGTTTATCCGCAGGGGGTTATACTGAAGCTTTCTTT - TRBD1 TRBJ1-1 TRBV27
CASSLDRDDQPQHF TGTGCCAGCAGCCTAGACAGGGATGATCAGCCCCAGCATTTT - TRBD1 TRBJ1-5 TRBV6-5
CASSQGMGTDTQYF TGTGCCAGCAGCCAAGGGATGGGAACAGATACGCAGTATTTT few - TRBJ2-3 TRBV14
CASSSPRVPDTQYF TGTGCCAGCAGCTCGCCCCGGGTCCCAGATACGCAGTATTTT few - TRBJ2-3 TRBV7-9
CASSYRGSGEKLFF TGTGCCAGCAGTTATCGGGGAAGTGGTGAAAAACTGTTTTTT few - TRBJ1-4 TRBV28
CASRPSWTRTPSNEQFF TGTGCCAGCAGACCCTCTTGGACTAGAACTCCGTCCAATGAGCAGTTCTTC - TRBD2 TRBJ2-1 TRBV13
CASSTQGASNTEAFF TGTGCCAGTAGTACACAAGGGGCCTCGAACACTGAAGCTTTCTTT - - TRBJ1-1 TRBV19